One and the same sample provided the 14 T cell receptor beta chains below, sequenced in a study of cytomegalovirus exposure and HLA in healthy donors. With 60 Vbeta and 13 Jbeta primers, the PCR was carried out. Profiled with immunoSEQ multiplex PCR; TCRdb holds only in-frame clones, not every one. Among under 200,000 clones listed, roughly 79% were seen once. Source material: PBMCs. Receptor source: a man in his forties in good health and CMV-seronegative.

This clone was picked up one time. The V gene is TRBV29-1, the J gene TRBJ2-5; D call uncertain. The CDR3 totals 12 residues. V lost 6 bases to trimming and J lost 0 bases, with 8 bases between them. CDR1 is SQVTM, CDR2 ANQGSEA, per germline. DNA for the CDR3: TGCAGCGTATCACAGCACCAAGAGACCCAGTACTTC. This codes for CSVSQHQETQYF.

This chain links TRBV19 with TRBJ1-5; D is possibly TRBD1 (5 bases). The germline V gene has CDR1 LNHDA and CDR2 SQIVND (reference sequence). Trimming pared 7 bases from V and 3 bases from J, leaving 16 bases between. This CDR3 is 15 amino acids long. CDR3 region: CASTPGGGTNQPQHF. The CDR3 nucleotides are TGTGCCAGTACCCCGGGGGGGGGTACCAATCAGCCCCAGCATTTT. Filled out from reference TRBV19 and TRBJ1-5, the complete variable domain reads DGGITQSPKYLFRKEGQNVTLSCEQNLNHDAMYWYRQDPGQGLRLIYYSQIVNDFQKGDIAEGYSVSREKKESFPLTVTSAQKNPTAFYLCASTPGGGTNQPQHFGDGTRLSIL.

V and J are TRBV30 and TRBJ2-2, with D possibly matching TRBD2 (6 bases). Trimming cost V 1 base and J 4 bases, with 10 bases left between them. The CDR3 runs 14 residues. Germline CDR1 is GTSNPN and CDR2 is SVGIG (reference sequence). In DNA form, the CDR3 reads TGTGCCTGGAGTGCGGGACTTATCACCGGGGAGCTGTTTTTT. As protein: CAWSAGLITGELFF.

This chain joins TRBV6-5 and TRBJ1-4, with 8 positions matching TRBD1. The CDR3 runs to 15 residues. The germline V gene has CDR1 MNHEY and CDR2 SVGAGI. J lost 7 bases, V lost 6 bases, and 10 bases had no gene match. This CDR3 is CASSQRTGLGEKLFF. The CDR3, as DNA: TGTGCCAGCAGCCAAAGGACAGGGTTGGGTGAAAAACTGTTTTTT.

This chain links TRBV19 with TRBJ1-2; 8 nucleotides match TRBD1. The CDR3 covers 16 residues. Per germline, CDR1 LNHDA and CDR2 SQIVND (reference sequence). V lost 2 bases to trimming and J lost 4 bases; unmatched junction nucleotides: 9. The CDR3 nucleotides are TGTGCCAGTAGTATATTTGGCAGGGGGCGCCCCTATGGCTACACCTTC. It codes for CASSIFGRGRPYGYTF.

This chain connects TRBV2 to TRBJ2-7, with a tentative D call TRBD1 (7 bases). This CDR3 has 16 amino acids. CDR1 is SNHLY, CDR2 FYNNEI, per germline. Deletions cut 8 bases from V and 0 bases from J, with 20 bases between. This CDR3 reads CASCRGGGDSSYEQYF. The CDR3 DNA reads TGTGCCAGCTGTCGAGGCGGCGGGGACAGCTCCTACGAGCAGTACTTC.

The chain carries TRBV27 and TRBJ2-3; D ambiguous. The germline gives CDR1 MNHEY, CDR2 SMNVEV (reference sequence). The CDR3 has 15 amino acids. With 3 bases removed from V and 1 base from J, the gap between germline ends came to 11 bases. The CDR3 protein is CASSLLQEGTDTQYF. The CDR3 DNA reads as TGTGCCAGCAGTTTGCTCCAAGAGGGCACAGATACGCAGTATTTT.

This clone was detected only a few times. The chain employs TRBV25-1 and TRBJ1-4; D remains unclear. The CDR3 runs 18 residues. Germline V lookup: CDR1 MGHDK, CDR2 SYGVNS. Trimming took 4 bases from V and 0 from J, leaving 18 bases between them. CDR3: CASSVGVGGDATNEKLFF. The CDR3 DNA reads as TGTGCCAGCAGTGTCGGGGTGGGAGGAGATGCAACTAATGAAAAACTGTTTTTT.

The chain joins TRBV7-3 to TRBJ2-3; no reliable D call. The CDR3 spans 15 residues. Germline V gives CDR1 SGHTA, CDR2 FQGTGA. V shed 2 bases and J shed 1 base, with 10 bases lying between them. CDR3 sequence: CASSLVYAGTDTQYF. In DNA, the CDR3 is TGTGCCAGCAGCTTAGTCTACGCTGGCACAGATACGCAGTATTTT.

CDR3 in amino acids: CASSVGGQNTEAFF. In DNA form, the CDR3 reads TGTGCCAGCAGCGTGGGTGGGCAGAACACTGAAGCTTTCTTT. The chain has TRBV9 and TRBJ1-1; D is unclear. V lost 2 bases, J lost 1 base, and 9 bases lay in between. The germline V gene has CDR1 SGDLS and CDR2 YYNGEE. The CDR3 runs to 14 residues.

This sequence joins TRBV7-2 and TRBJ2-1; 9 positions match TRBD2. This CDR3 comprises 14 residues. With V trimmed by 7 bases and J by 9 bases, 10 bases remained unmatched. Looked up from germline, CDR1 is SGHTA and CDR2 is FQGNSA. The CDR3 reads CASTPAGGYIEQFF. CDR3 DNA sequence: TGTGCCAGCACCCCGGCGGGAGGGTATATTGAGCAGTTCTTC.

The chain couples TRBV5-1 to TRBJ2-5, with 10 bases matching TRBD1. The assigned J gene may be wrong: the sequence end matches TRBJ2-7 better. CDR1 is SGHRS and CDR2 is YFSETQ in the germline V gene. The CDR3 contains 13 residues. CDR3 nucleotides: TGCGCCAGCAGTCGGGACAGGGGCTACGAGCAGTACTTC. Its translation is CASSRDRGYEQYF.

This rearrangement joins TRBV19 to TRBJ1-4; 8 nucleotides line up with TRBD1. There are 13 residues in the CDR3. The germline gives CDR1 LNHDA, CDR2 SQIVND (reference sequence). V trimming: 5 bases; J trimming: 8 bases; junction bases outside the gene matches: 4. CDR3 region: CASSPRDREKLFF. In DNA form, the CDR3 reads TGTGCCAGTAGTCCCCGGGACAGGGAAAAACTGTTTTTT.

This CDR3 is CASSVVGLAGGDEQFF. As DNA, the CDR3 is TGTGCCAGCAGCGTAGTAGGGCTAGCGGGAGGCGATGAGCAGTTCTTC. This rearrangement joins TRBV9 to TRBJ2-1; 11 nucleotides agree with TRBD2. There are 16 residues in the CDR3. V lost 0 bases and J lost 8; bases outside the gene matches: 7. In germline, CDR1 is SGDLS, CDR2 YYNGEE.